A single sample gave rise to the 28 T cell receptor beta chains below, sequenced in a study of blood T cell repertoires in COVID-19. Data came from immunoSEQ multiplex PCR; TCRdb stores just in-frame clones and leaves some out. Among under 300,000 clones, over 70% were seen once, and the ten largest hold 2.5% to 4%. Material for sequencing was peripheral blood. These receptors were collected from a woman of 80 years or more with acute or convalescent COVID-19.

The rearrangement joins TRBV7-9 to TRBJ1-4; D perhaps matches TRBD1 (6 bases). CDR1 SEHNR and CDR2 FQNEAQ come from the germline V gene (reference sequence). There are 14 residues in the CDR3. Trimming took 6 bases from V and 5 from J, leaving 13 bases between them. CDR3 bases: TGTGCCAGCAGTTTGGACAGCTTCAATGAAAAACTGTTTTTT. Its protein is CASSLDSFNEKLFF.

The J gene is TRBJ2-5, the V gene TRBV29-1; a possible D gene is TRBD2 (5 bases). Germline V gene sequence: CDR1 SQVTM, CDR2 ANQGSEA. This CDR3 region has 16 residues. V lost 4 bases to trimming and J lost 0 bases, with 18 bases between them. DNA of the CDR3: TGCAGCGTTGCCGAGGGAGTGGTTGGTAACCAAGAGACCCAGTACTTC. Protein product: CSVAEGVVGNQETQYF.

In its sample, this clone was seen a few times. The V and J genes are TRBV2 and TRBJ1-6, with D possibly TRBD1 on 5 matching bases. In germline, CDR1 is SNHLY, CDR2 FYNNEI. Trimming removed 4 bases from V and 6 bases from J, with 10 bases in between. CDR3 length equals 14 residues. CDR3 DNA sequence: TGTGCCAGCAGTGTCCAGGGTAGTAATTCACCCCTCCACTTT. Its protein is CASSVQGSNSPLHF.

The chain employs TRBV18 and TRBJ1-4, with D unresolved. V was clipped by 6 bases and J by 0 bases, with 14 bases between them. The CDR3 runs to 16 residues. CDR1 and CDR2 (germline): KGHSH, LQKENI. DNA of the CDR3: TGTGCCAGCTCCAAAGGCCGCACAGCAACTAATGAAAAACTGTTTTTT. Its translation: CASSKGRTATNEKLFF.

As regards this clone: Just one base apart from a much larger clone, this may be a read error. The rearrangement joins TRBV5-4 to TRBJ1-2; 7 bases fit TRBD1. Per germline, CDR1 SGHNT and CDR2 YYREEE (reference sequence). The V and J ends lost 4 bases and 4 bases, in that order; junction bases with no gene match: 4. The CDR3 runs to 13 residues. CDR3 bases: TGTGCCAGCAGCCCGGGACAGCCCTATGGCTACACCTTC. Protein: CASSPGQPYGYTF.

DNA of the CDR3: TGCGCCAGCAGCCCGGCACAGGGGGCCGTGAACACTGAAGCTTTCTTT. Translating it yields CASSPAQGAVNTEAFF. V is TRBV5-1 and J is TRBJ1-1; 9 nucleotides match TRBD1. This CDR3 is built from 16 residues. With V trimmed by 4 bases and J by 0 bases, 7 bases remained unmatched. The germline CDR1 and CDR2 sequences are SGHRS and YFSETQ. Looking up the rest from reference TRBV5-1 and TRBJ1-1 gives the full variable domain: KAGVTQTPRYLIKTRGQQVTLSCSPISGHRSVSWYQQTPGQGLQFLFEYFSETQRNKGNFPGRFSGRQFSNSRSEMNVSTLELGDSALYLCASSPAQGAVNTEAFFGQGTRLTVV.

The chain combines TRBV5-1 with TRBJ1-3; 7 bases are a match to TRBD1. V shed 2 bases and J 2 bases; nucleotides not matched to a gene: 7. Germline CDR1 reads SGHRS; CDR2 reads YFSETQ. There are 16 residues in the CDR3. The CDR3 here is CASSFSSTGPGNTIYF. The CDR3 DNA reads as TGCGCCAGCAGCTTCTCCTCGACAGGGCCTGGAAACACCATATATTTT.

The V gene is TRBV5-1, the J gene TRBJ2-3; 11 bases fit TRBD2. The trim removed 0 bases at V and 1 base at J, leaving 10 bases unmatched. CDR1 is SGHRS and CDR2 is YFSETQ in the germline V gene. The CDR3 sequence is 19 residues long. In DNA, the CDR3 is TGCGCCAGCAGCTTGGGTGCGGTAGCGGGGGGGCCGGGCACAGATACGCAGTATTTT. Translated: CASSLGAVAGGPGTDTQYF.

The rearrangement links TRBV3-1 (or the pseudogene TRBV3-2) to TRBJ2-5; D is uncertain. Per germline, CDR1 LGHDT and CDR2 YNNKEL (reference sequence). The germline V and J ends were trimmed by 3 bases and 1 base, with 6 bases remaining between them. The CDR3 is 13 amino acids. CDR3 region: CASSHDFQETQYF. The CDR3 region has the DNA TGTGCCAGCAGCCACGACTTCCAAGAGACCCAGTACTTC.

The sample holds a few counts of this clone. This rearrangement joins TRBV9 to TRBJ1-6; a weak D match, TRBD1 (5 bases). CDR1 is SGDLS and CDR2 is YYNGEE in the germline V gene. The CDR3 contains 14 residues. V was trimmed by 2 bases and J by 8 bases, leaving 11 bases between them. CDR3 protein: CASSVGAVYSPLHF. The CDR3 DNA follows: TGTGCCAGCAGCGTTGGGGCAGTTTATTCACCCCTCCACTTT.

The gene calls are TRBV11-2 and TRBJ2-7, with D maybe TRBD2 (6 bases). The CDR3 length is 13 residues. V was trimmed by 1 base and J by 6 bases, leaving 10 bases between them. Germline CDR1 is SGHAT and CDR2 is FQNNGV. CDR3 bases: TGTGCCAGCAGCTTAGGGGGGGTATCCGAGCAGTACTTC. Amino acid sequence: CASSLGGVSEQYF.

The CDR3, as DNA: TGTGCCAGCAGTTTTTCTTCGGTTGGCGGGACCCAGTACTTC. Translating gives CASSFSSVGGTQYF. The chain is built from TRBV28 and TRBJ2-5; the D is unclear. The V end was cut by 3 bases, the J end by 7 bases, with 15 bases between. Germline V gene sequence: CDR1 MDHEN, CDR2 SYDVKM. The CDR3 is 14 amino acids.

This clone was detected once. The V gene is TRBV6-6, the J gene TRBJ2-4; the match to TRBD1 covers 9 bases. The CDR3 has 15 residues. The germline V gene has CDR1 MNHNY and CDR2 SVGAGI (reference sequence). The junction had 4 bases not matched to a gene; V was cut back by 7 bases and J by 0 bases. The CDR3 DNA is TGTGCCAGCAACAGGGGGCTCGGAGCCAAAAACATTCAGTACTTC. Translated: CASNRGLGAKNIQYF.

The chain recombines TRBV28 with TRBJ1-5; D perhaps matches TRBD1 (5 bases). V shed 3 bases and J shed 0 bases, with 18 bases lying between them. Germline V gene lookup returns CDR1 MDHEN and CDR2 SYDVKM. This CDR3 region has 18 residues. As DNA, the CDR3 is TGTGCCAGCAGTTTTGGTCTCTGGCGGACATATAGCAATCAGCCCCAGCATTTT. Translated, it gives CASSFGLWRTYSNQPQHF.

The chain couples TRBV6-6 to TRBJ2-7; tentatively, D is TRBD1 (6 bases). The V end lost 6 bases, the J end lost 0 bases, and 12 bases lay between the germline ends. Germline V gene lookup returns CDR1 MNHNY and CDR2 SVGAGI (reference sequence). The CDR3 runs 14 residues. This CDR3 is CASSPDRSSYEQYF. The CDR3 DNA reads TGTGCCAGCAGCCCAGACAGGAGCTCCTACGAGCAGTACTTC.

This clone has only a few counts. This chain joins TRBV10-1 and TRBJ1-2; TRBD1 aligns across 9 bases. The CDR3 has 13 amino acids. Trimming at V came to 6 bases and at J to 8 bases, leaving 7 bases not matched to a gene. Germline V gene lookup returns CDR1 WNHNN and CDR2 SYGVQD (reference sequence). CDR3 DNA: TGCGCCAGCAGCCGGACAGGGGAGGACGGCTACACCTTC. Amino acid sequence: CASSRTGEDGYTF.

This clone has only one observation. The V call is TRBV3-1 (or the pseudogene TRBV3-2), the J call TRBJ1-1, with 7 bases that match TRBD1. CDR3 size: 13 residues. Germline V CDR1 and CDR2: LGHDT, YNNKEL (reference sequence). With 4 bases clipped from V and 5 bases from J, the junction kept 4 bases outside the gene matches. The CDR3 is CASSLTGKTEAFF. CDR3 in DNA: TGTGCCAGCAGCCTGACAGGGAAAACTGAAGCTTTCTTT.

This chain connects TRBV7-9 to TRBJ2-7; TRBD2 is a possible D gene (5 bases). From germline, CDR1 is SEHNR and CDR2 FQNEAQ (reference sequence). The CDR3 is 16 amino acids. Trimming stripped 2 bases from V and 2 bases from J, with 16 bases between. The CDR3 here is CASSLKFGVKTYEQYF. The CDR3, as DNA: TGTGCCAGCAGCTTAAAGTTCGGGGTTAAAACCTACGAGCAGTACTTC.

This chain joins TRBV5-4 and TRBJ1-2; 9 bases match TRBD1. Unmatched junction bases numbered 23, after V lost 4 bases and J lost 4 bases. Germline CDR1 and CDR2: SGHNT and YYREEE (reference sequence). This CDR3 contains 20 residues. DNA of the CDR3: TGTGCCAGCAGCCCATACTCCGGGACAGGGCTTTCACCTACGAGCTATGGCTACACCTTC. This translates into CASSPYSGTGLSPTSYGYTF.

V usage is TRBV6-1 and J usage is TRBJ2-7; TRBD2 matches 9 bases. CDR1 MNHNS and CDR2 SASEGT come from the germline V gene. The V gene end was trimmed by 3 bases and the J gene end by 6 bases; junction bases not matched to a gene: 6. CDR3 length: 14 residues. CDR3 nucleotide sequence: TGTGCCAGCAGTGATATAGCGGGAGCAGTCGAGCAGTACTTC. Protein product: CASSDIAGAVEQYF.

In its sample, this clone was seen a few times. This rearrangement joins TRBV6-5 to TRBJ1-1, with D uncertain. Trimming removed 7 bases at V and 0 bases at J, with 9 bases between. Germline V CDR1 and CDR2: MNHEY, SVGAGI. The CDR3 is 13 amino acids. The CDR3 spells CASTGQLNTEAFF. The CDR3 region has the DNA TGTGCCAGCACTGGGCAGCTGAACACTGAAGCTTTCTTT.

This clone was seen ten or more times. The J gene is TRBJ1-2, the V gene TRBV20-1; D not resolved. CDR3 length: 14 amino acids. Deletions cut 3 bases from V and 2 bases from J, with 13 bases between. CDR1 and CDR2 (germline): DFQATT, SNEGSKA (reference sequence). The CDR3 DNA reads as TGCAGTGCTAGTTCCGGCAGACTCAACTATGGCTACACCTTC. This gives the protein CSASSGRLNYGYTF.

V and J are TRBV12-3 or TRBV12-4 and TRBJ1-2, with 8 bases aligning to TRBD1. The V segment lost 6 bases and the J segment 6 bases; nucleotides outside the gene matches: 6. The CDR3 is made up of 13 amino acids. The CDR3 spells CASSPTGAHGYTF. The CDR3 bases are TGTGCCAGCAGCCCGACAGGGGCTCATGGCTACACCTTC.

This clone was detected a few times. One junction end does not reproduce the germline sequence, and a read error may be involved. V is TRBV7-2 and J is TRBJ2-7; D remains unclear. Per the germline V gene, CDR1 is SGHTA and CDR2 is FQGNSA. The CDR3 has 11 residues. In nucleotides, the CDR3 is TGTGCCAGCAGCTTGTCCTCCGAGCAGTACTTC. This gives the protein CASSLSSEQYF.

The genes are TRBV6-2 or TRBV6-3 and TRBJ2-6, with 9 bases aligning to TRBD1. CDR1 MNHEY and CDR2 SVGEGT come from the germline V gene. The CDR3 extends over 19 amino acids. J lost 1 base, V lost 5 bases, and 12 bases had no gene match. The CDR3 sequence: CASSQRRQGVESGANVLTF. CDR3 sequence (DNA): TGTGCCAGCAGTCAAAGACGACAGGGGGTCGAATCTGGGGCCAACGTCCTGACTTTC.

CDR3 in amino acids: CGGKGTDTQYF. Here the CDR3 DNA reads TGCGGGGGCAAGGGTACAGATACGCAGTATTTT. This chain joins TRBV4-1 and TRBJ2-3; tentatively, D is TRBD1 (5 bases). Germline CDR1 MGHRA, CDR2 YSYEKL. The CDR3 covers 11 residues.

The chain carries TRBV7-2 and TRBJ1-1; D remains ambiguous. Germline values: CDR1 SGHTA, CDR2 FQGNSA. V was clipped by 1 base and J by 1 base, with 10 bases between them. The CDR3 runs 15 residues. DNA of the CDR3: TGTGCCAGCAGCTTAGAATTGGGAGGGAACACTGAAGCTTTCTTT. Amino acids: CASSLELGGNTEAFF.

The chain recombines TRBV30 with TRBJ2-1; 11 bases are a match to TRBD2. V shed 6 bases, J shed 7 bases, and the junction held 5 bases outside the gene matches. The germline gives CDR1 GTSNPN, CDR2 SVGIG (reference sequence). The CDR3 spans 13 residues. CDR3 amino acids: CACTSGSQNEQFF. The CDR3, as DNA: TGTGCCTGTACTAGCGGGAGTCAGAATGAGCAGTTCTTC.